This T cell receptor (beta chain) was sequenced for a study of blood T cell repertoires in COVID-19. Original analysis: Nucleated cell number was recorded as an estimate derived from reference gene primer amplification. Libraries were prepared by immunoSEQ multiplex PCR; TCRdb keeps only in-frame clonotypes and omits some of them. The V and J calls and clone size were taken over from that table, and D and trimming were inferred from the DNA. The repertoire holds about 440,000 clones, with about nine tenths as singletons. The CDR3 length is 12 residues. The V gene lost 3 bases and the J gene lost 3 bases, with 4 bases spanning the gap. Germline-derived CDR1 and CDR2 are SGHDT and YYEEEE.

J is TRBJ1-5 and V is TRBV5-6, with D unresolved. The sequenced sample consisted of peripheral blood. The TCR comes from a woman in her forties or fifties with COVID-19, enrolled during active disease. CDR3 protein: CASSSYNQPQHF. DNA for the CDR3: TGTGCCAGCAGCTCCTACAATCAGCCCCAGCATTTT.